This TCR beta chain is from a study of a mutant IDH1 vaccine in newly diagnosed glioma. In the study overall: Vaccine dosing followed radiotherapy by 4-6 weeks, or accompanied temozolomide cycles. Previous care, which was radiotherapy, temozolomide, or both, most often involved both. Treated patients were around 60% male, roughly 40% female, mean age approximately 40 years.

As to this clone: Its antigen is not known.

Documented time point: week 11, during vaccination. In the vaccine, a single dose held 300 ug of the mutant IDH1 20-mer peptide, along with topical imiquimod. Whole-study findings and limits: The authors found pseudoprogression apparently unrelated to changes in top peripheral T cell clonotypes.

Method: immunoSEQ multiplex PCR; TCRdb's copy keeps in-frame clones and lacks some. The table has around 100,000 clones, roughly 90% seen once. Germline assignment: CDR1 KGHSH and CDR2 LQKENI. CDR3 length equals 16 residues. Losses at the gene ends were 2 bases for V and 7 bases for J; bases not matched to a gene: 6. The V call is TRBV18, the J call TRBJ1-6; TRBD1 matches at 9 bases. This sequence originates from a woman in her forties or fifties with glioma. Material: PBMCs, obtained from a glioma patient whose treatment included an IDH1 peptide vaccine. CDR3 protein: CASSPFSGTGNSPLHF. Written as DNA, the CDR3 is TGTGCCAGCTCACCATTTTCCGGGACAGGGAATTCACCCCTCCACTTT.